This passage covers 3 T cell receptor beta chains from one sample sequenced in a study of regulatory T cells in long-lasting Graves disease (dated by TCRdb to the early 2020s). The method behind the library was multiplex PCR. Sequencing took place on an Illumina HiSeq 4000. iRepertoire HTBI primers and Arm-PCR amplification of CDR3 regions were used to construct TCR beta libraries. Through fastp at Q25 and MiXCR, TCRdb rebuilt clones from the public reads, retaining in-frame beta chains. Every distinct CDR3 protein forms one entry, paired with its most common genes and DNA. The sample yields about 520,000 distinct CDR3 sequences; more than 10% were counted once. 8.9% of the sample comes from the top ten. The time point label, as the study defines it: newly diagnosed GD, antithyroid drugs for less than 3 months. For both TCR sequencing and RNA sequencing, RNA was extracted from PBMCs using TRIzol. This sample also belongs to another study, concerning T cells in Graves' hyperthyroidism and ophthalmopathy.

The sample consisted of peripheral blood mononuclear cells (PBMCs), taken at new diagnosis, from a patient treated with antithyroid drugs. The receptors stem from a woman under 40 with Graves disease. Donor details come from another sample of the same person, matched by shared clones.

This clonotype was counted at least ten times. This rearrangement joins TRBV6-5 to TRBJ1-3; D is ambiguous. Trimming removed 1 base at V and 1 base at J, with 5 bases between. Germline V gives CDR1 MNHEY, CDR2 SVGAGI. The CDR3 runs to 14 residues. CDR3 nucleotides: TGTGCCAGCAGTTACTTGGGTTCTGGAAACACCATATATTTT. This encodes CASSYLGSGNTIYF.

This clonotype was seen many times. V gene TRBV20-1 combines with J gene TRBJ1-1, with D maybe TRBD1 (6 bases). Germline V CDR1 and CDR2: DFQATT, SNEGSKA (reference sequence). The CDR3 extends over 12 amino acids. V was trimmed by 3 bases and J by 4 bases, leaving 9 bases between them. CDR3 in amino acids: CSASTGSTEAFF. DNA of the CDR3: TGCAGTGCTAGCACAGGGTCCACTGAAGCTTTCTTT.

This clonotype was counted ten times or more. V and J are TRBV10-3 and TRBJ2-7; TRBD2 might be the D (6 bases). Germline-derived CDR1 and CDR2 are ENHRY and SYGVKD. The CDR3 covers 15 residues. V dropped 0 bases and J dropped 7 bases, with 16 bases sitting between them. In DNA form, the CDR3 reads TGTGCCATCAGTGAGTCGAATCCGGGGGTAGGGGAGCAGTACTTC. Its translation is CAISESNPGVGEQYF.